This record concerns one T cell receptor beta chain sequence. This clonotype was counted ten times or more. Which antigen it targets is not known. Per-base quality was not reported, and no clone a single base away is much larger than it. Sequencing took place on an Illumina HiSeq 1500. Through fastp at Q25 and MiXCR, TCRdb rebuilt clones from the public reads, retaining in-frame beta chains. CDR3 protein sequences are deduplicated, and each keeps its most common genes and DNA. A total of more than 150,000 distinct CDR3 sequences appear in this sample, around 22% of them only once. Clones ranked in the top ten supply 9.5% to 12% of the sample. This sample was taken from a study of T cell repertoires in cytomegalovirus infection (dated by TCRdb to the late 2010s). The study in broad terms: The HLA type of each donor mattered for the analysis, because public TCR beta signatures pointed to carriage of CMV infection along with the matching HLA type.

The germline ends are 5 bases apart after V is trimmed by 1 base and J by 0 bases. Taken from the germline V gene, the CDR1 and CDR2 loops are SGHAT and FQNNGV. The CDR3, cysteine through phenylalanine, is 14 amino acids long. Left in the record is the CDR3 DNA by itself, 42 bases read in frame from the first base. On the study overall, not on this receptor specifically: In both this cohort and an independent roughly 350-donor cohort, the cumulative frequency of public TCR beta family members distinguished carriers of CMV infection plus the relevant HLA type. In the ex vivo response, HLA-C-restricted CMV-specific TCR beta clonotypes were dominant, and in two of eight donors the single most frequent clonotype came from this HLA-C-restricted group.

This receptor was identified in a human donor in good health (CMV status not recorded). Some clones in this sample may be carry-over from other donors' samples. In this chain, TRBV11-2 is recombined with TRBJ2-3; the D gene lacks a confident call. Input material: PBMCs. Here the CDR3 is given as CASSLATSTDTQYF. The nucleotides are TGTGCCAGCAGCTTAGCGACTAGCACAGATACGCAGTATTTT.